This T cell receptor (beta chain) was identified in a study of tissue T cells after allogeneic stem cell transplantation. This clone was seen a few times. Gene labels here are mouse ones. The CDR3 end lies 1 residue beyond the end of the read and is filled in from the germline J gene. The CDR3 loop spans 15 amino acids. The ends lost 6 bases at V and 0 bases at J; junction bases unmatched: 4. Germline CDR1 and CDR2: NSQYPW and LRSPGD (reference sequence). The method was immunoSEQ multiplex PCR; TCRdb's version includes in-frame clones alone and lacks a portion of them. The table lists some 48,000 clones, about 73% of them singletons.

This chain connects TRBV1 to TRBJ2-3, with 9 bases lining up with TRBD2. The sequenced material came from sorted cells pooled from one or two spleens. This sequence originates from a pool of C57BL/6 mice in good health. This CDR3 reads CTCRVTGGSAETLYF. The CDR3 bases that were read are TGCACCTGCAGGGTGACTGGGGGTAGTGCAGAAACGCTGTAT.